The clone carrying this T cell receptor beta chain was picked up a small number of times. Its antigen is undetermined. This entry comes from a study of T-cell reconstitution after alpha-beta-depleted transplantation in children. Findings and caveats of the study: T-cell counts and diversity were attributed mostly to newly produced T cells one year after transplant. Alpha-beta T cells present about two months after transplant were reported to originate from several hundred expanded graft clones. Certain patients had high TCRbeta diversity at day 60, and it came from recipient T cells and thymic progenitors that survived.

TCRbeta library preparation incorporated unique molecular identifiers. TCRdb fed the PCR reads into MiXCR, producing one record per CDR3 protein. This table holds a few hundred thousand distinct CDR3 sequences, 15% to 20% found once. J was trimmed by 4 bases and V by 5 bases; bases with no gene match: 8. Germline-derived CDR1 and CDR2 are SEHNR and FQNEAQ (reference sequence). The CDR3 spans 15 residues. The V call is TRBV7-9, the J call TRBJ2-1; 7 bases align to TRBD1. The sequence came from a boy under two years old who had a stem cell transplant for Wiskott-Aldrich syndrome, so the T cells may come from the graft donor. The specimen was PBMCs, mostly from graft donor cells, collected 360 days after TCRalphabeta/CD19-depleted stem cell transplant. The CDR3: CASSPPGQRYNEQFF. In DNA form, the CDR3 reads TGTGCCAGCAGCCCCCCGGGACAGAGATACAATGAGCAGTTCTTC. Complete variable domain (other parts from reference TRBV7-9 and TRBJ2-1): DTGVSQNPRHKITKRGQNVTFRCDPISEHNRLYWYRQTLGQGPEFLTYFQNEAQLEKSRLLSDRFSAERPKGSFSTLEIQRTEQGDSAMYLCASSPPGQRYNEQFFGPGTRLTVL.